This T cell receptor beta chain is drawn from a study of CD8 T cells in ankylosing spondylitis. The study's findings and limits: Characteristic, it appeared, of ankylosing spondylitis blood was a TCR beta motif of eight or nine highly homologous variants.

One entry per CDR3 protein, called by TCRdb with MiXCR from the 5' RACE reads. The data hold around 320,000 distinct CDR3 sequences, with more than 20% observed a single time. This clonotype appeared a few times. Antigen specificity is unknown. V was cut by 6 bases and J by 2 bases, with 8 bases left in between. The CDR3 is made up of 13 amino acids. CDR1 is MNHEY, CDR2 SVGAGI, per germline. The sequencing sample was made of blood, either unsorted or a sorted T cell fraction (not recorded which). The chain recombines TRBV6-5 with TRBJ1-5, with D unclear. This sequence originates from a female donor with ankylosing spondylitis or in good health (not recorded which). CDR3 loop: CASRYLGNQPQHF. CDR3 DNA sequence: TGTGCCAGCAGGTACCTGGGCAATCAGCCCCAGCATTTT.